A selection of T cell receptor beta chains follows, all from one sample in a study of T cell changes during pregnancy in multiple sclerosis. Clones were read by immunoSEQ multiplex PCR, and TCRdb kept only the in-frame ones, dropping some. Of around 23,000 clones listed, under 95% were seen once; the top ten hold 9.4%. Sequenced material: CD8+ T cells from peripheral blood mononuclear cells, taken in the third trimester of pregnancy. The receptors here all came from a female donor in good health, enrolled as a control in a pregnancy study. CDR3s include the opening cysteine and the closing phenylalanine or tryptophan. Fields, in order: clone size, D gene, J gene, V gene, CDR3 DNA, CDR3 protein. The D gene is left open where the match is weak. Expanded clones are given a class, and other clones once, few, many or no size at all.

abundance: once; d_gene: .; j_gene: TRBJ2-7; v_gene: TRBV28; CDR3nt: TGTGCCAGCAGCCTCCGGGACTCAGCCGACGAGCAGTACTTC; CDR3aa: CASSLRDSADEQYF
abundance: .; d_gene: .; j_gene: TRBJ2-2; v_gene: TRBV7-9; CDR3nt: TGTGCCAGCAGCTTAGGCTCTGGAGCCACCGGGGAGCTGTTTTTT; CDR3aa: CASSLGSGATGELFF
abundance: .; d_gene: .; j_gene: TRBJ2-7; v_gene: TRBV13; CDR3nt: TGTGCCAGCAGCCTGAGCTACGAGCAGTACTTC; CDR3aa: CASSLSYEQYF
abundance: .; d_gene: .; j_gene: TRBJ1-6; v_gene: TRBV4-2; CDR3nt: TGTGCCAGCAGCCAAGATCCCCTGAATTCACCCCTCCACTTT; CDR3aa: CASSQDPLNSPLHF
abundance: .; d_gene: .; j_gene: TRBJ1-5; v_gene: TRBV10-1; CDR3nt: TGCGCCAGCAGGAGGTTAGGGGCCAATCAGCCCCAGCATTTT; CDR3aa: CASRRLGANQPQHF
abundance: .; d_gene: .; j_gene: TRBJ2-2; v_gene: TRBV6-4; CDR3nt: TGTGCCAGCAGCCCCCAAGCTGAGTCCGGGGAGCTGTTTTTT; CDR3aa: CASSPQAESGELFF
abundance: few; d_gene: .; j_gene: TRBJ2-7; v_gene: TRBV27; CDR3nt: TGTGCCAGCAGTTTAAGCGGGTCCTACGAGCAGTACTTC; CDR3aa: CASSLSGSYEQYF
abundance: .; d_gene: TRBD2; j_gene: TRBJ2-7; v_gene: TRBV19; CDR3nt: TGTGCCAGTAGTAAGCGGGACTCCTACGAGCAGTACTTC; CDR3aa: CASSKRDSYEQYF
abundance: .; d_gene: .; j_gene: TRBJ2-4; v_gene: TRBV27; CDR3nt: TGTGCCAGCAGTTTATCAGTGGCAGGGATGGCCAAAAACATTCAGTACTTC; CDR3aa: CASSLSVAGMAKNIQYF
abundance: .; d_gene: TRBD2; j_gene: TRBJ2-1; v_gene: TRBV4-2; CDR3nt: TGTGCCAGCAGCCCCAGGGAGGGAGAGAACAATGAGCAGTTCTTC; CDR3aa: CASSPREGENNEQFF
abundance: .; d_gene: .; j_gene: TRBJ1-1; v_gene: TRBV19; CDR3nt: TGTGCCAGTAGTCAGGGGTTCACTGAAGCTTTCTTT; CDR3aa: CASSQGFTEAFF
abundance: .; d_gene: .; j_gene: TRBJ1-6; v_gene: TRBV27; CDR3nt: TGTGCCAGCAGTTTAATAAATTCACCCCTCCACTTT; CDR3aa: CASSLINSPLHF
abundance: .; d_gene: .; j_gene: TRBJ2-5; v_gene: TRBV4-1; CDR3nt: TGCGCCAGCAGCCATATTACTGAAGAGACCCAGTACTTC; CDR3aa: CASSHITEETQYF
abundance: once; d_gene: .; j_gene: TRBJ2-1; v_gene: TRBV25-1; CDR3nt: TGTGCCAGCAGTGACTTTGAGACAGGTAATGAGCAGTTCTTC; CDR3aa: CASSDFETGNEQFF
abundance: .; d_gene: .; j_gene: TRBJ2-7; v_gene: TRBV15; CDR3nt: TGTGCCACCAGCAGAGCCAGACTACTCTACGAGCAGTACTTC; CDR3aa: CATSRARLLYEQYF
abundance: .; d_gene: .; j_gene: TRBJ2-5; v_gene: TRBV6-5; CDR3nt: TGTGCCAGCAGGCCCGGACTGTCCGGGACCCAGTACTTC; CDR3aa: CASRPGLSGTQYF
abundance: .; d_gene: .; j_gene: TRBJ1-2; v_gene: TRBV7-9; CDR3nt: TGTGCCAGCAGCTTTAGCCCTGTTAACGATGGCTACACCTTC; CDR3aa: CASSFSPVNDGYTF
abundance: .; d_gene: .; j_gene: TRBJ2-7; v_gene: TRBV28; CDR3nt: TGTGCCAGCGCAGGGGCCTTTGGCGACGAGCAGTACTTC; CDR3aa: CASAGAFGDEQYF
abundance: .; d_gene: TRBD1; j_gene: TRBJ2-7; v_gene: TRBV27; CDR3nt: TGTGCCAGCAGTCTCGGGACAGTTTACGAGCAGTACTTC; CDR3aa: CASSLGTVYEQYF
abundance: .; d_gene: TRBD2; j_gene: TRBJ2-1; v_gene: TRBV10-3; CDR3nt: TGTGCCATCAGTGAAGGCGGGAGATCAATCGATGAGCAGTTCTTC; CDR3aa: CAISEGGRSIDEQFF
abundance: .; d_gene: .; j_gene: TRBJ2-7; v_gene: TRBV2; CDR3nt: TGTGCCAGCAGTGTGGGTGGAGATGAGCAGTACTTC; CDR3aa: CASSVGGDEQYF
abundance: .; d_gene: .; j_gene: TRBJ1-2; v_gene: TRBV9; CDR3nt: TGTGCCAGCAGCGTAGGGGAGGGGTCTGGCTACACCTTC; CDR3aa: CASSVGEGSGYTF
abundance: .; d_gene: .; j_gene: TRBJ2-7; v_gene: TRBV7-8; CDR3nt: TGTGCCAGCAGCTTAGAAGTCCCGGGTACCTACGAGCAGTACTTC; CDR3aa: CASSLEVPGTYEQYF
abundance: .; d_gene: .; j_gene: TRBJ1-1; v_gene: TRBV5-8; CDR3nt: TGTGCCAGCTTTTCGCGGGTCCGGAATGAAGCTTTCTTT; CDR3aa: CASFSRVRNEAFF
abundance: once; d_gene: TRBD1; j_gene: TRBJ1-2; v_gene: TRBV28; CDR3nt: TGTGCCAGCAGTCCTACGGGACAGGGCAGCCAAGGCTACACCTTC; CDR3aa: CASSPTGQGSQGYTF
abundance: .; d_gene: .; j_gene: TRBJ2-5; v_gene: TRBV5-8; CDR3nt: TGTGCCAGGAGGGAGTCGGGTCAAGAGACCCAGTACTTC; CDR3aa: CARRESGQETQYF
abundance: .; d_gene: TRBD1; j_gene: TRBJ2-1; v_gene: TRBV6-5; CDR3nt: TGTGCCAGCAGTTCAGGACAGGATCCCTACAATGAGCAGTTCTTC; CDR3aa: CASSSGQDPYNEQFF
abundance: .; d_gene: .; j_gene: TRBJ2-1; v_gene: TRBV29-1; CDR3nt: TGCAGCGTTATCTACCCTATGGGCGTCGAGCAGTTCTTC; CDR3aa: CSVIYPMGVEQFF
abundance: .; d_gene: .; j_gene: TRBJ1-2; v_gene: TRBV2; CDR3nt: TGTGCCAGCAGTGAGGGTAGAGAGAGCGCCGGAACTATTTATGGCTACACCTTC; CDR3aa: CASSEGRESAGTIYGYTF
abundance: .; d_gene: TRBD1; j_gene: TRBJ2-1; v_gene: TRBV11-2; CDR3nt: TGTGCCAGCAGCTTATGGGGGACAGGGATGGGTGAGCAGTTCTTC; CDR3aa: CASSLWGTGMGEQFF
abundance: .; d_gene: TRBD1; j_gene: TRBJ2-3; v_gene: TRBV5-6; CDR3nt: TGTGCCAGCAGCTTTGGAGGACAGGGGTCAGATACGCAGTATTTT; CDR3aa: CASSFGGQGSDTQYF
abundance: .; d_gene: TRBD2; j_gene: TRBJ2-1; v_gene: TRBV10-3; CDR3nt: TGTGCCATCAGTGAGACTAGCGGGGGAGTCTACAATGAGCAGTTCTTC; CDR3aa: CAISETSGGVYNEQFF
abundance: .; d_gene: .; j_gene: TRBJ2-1; v_gene: TRBV11-2; CDR3nt: TGTGCCAGCAGCTTTTTTAGTACTAGTCTCTTCTTC; CDR3aa: CASSFFSTSLFF
abundance: .; d_gene: .; j_gene: TRBJ2-5; v_gene: TRBV5-5; CDR3nt: TGTGCCAGCGATAGATATCAAGAGACCCAGTACTTC; CDR3aa: CASDRYQETQYF
abundance: .; d_gene: TRBD1; j_gene: TRBJ2-2; v_gene: TRBV14; CDR3nt: TGTGCCAGCAGCCAAGCTATGGGACAGAAATTCAACGGGGAGCTGTTTTTT; CDR3aa: CASSQAMGQKFNGELFF
abundance: .; d_gene: .; j_gene: TRBJ1-5; v_gene: TRBV27; CDR3nt: TGTGCCAGCAGTTCCCAGTCGCAGCCCCAGCATTTT; CDR3aa: CASSSQSQPQHF
abundance: .; d_gene: .; j_gene: TRBJ2-1; v_gene: TRBV6-5; CDR3nt: TGTGCCAGCAGTCCCGCCTACAATGAGCAGTTCTTC; CDR3aa: CASSPAYNEQFF
abundance: .; d_gene: .; j_gene: TRBJ2-1; v_gene: TRBV19; CDR3nt: TGTGCCAGTAGTGCGGGCACCTACAATGAGCAGTTCTTC; CDR3aa: CASSAGTYNEQFF
abundance: .; d_gene: .; j_gene: TRBJ2-7; v_gene: TRBV6-5; CDR3nt: TGTGCCAGCAGCCCTGAGACTAGTCGGTACGAGCAGTACTTC; CDR3aa: CASSPETSRYEQYF
abundance: .; d_gene: TRBD2; j_gene: TRBJ2-7; v_gene: TRBV19; CDR3nt: TGTGCCAGTAGTATGGGCGGGAGGGCCAGTCCTGGCGAGCAGTACTTC; CDR3aa: CASSMGGRASPGEQYF
abundance: .; d_gene: .; j_gene: TRBJ1-1; v_gene: TRBV27; CDR3nt: TGTGCCAGCAGTTTATCGTGGAGCACTGAAGCTTTCTTT; CDR3aa: CASSLSWSTEAFF